This T cell receptor beta chain stems from a study of T cell repertoires in cytomegalovirus infection. Study-level background: Public TCR beta signatures were indicative of both CMV infection and a matching HLA type.

This clonotype was seen more than once but under ten times. Germline values: CDR1 LNHDA, CDR2 SQIVND (reference sequence). The CDR3 length is 14 residues. Trimming cost V 9 bases and J 0 bases, with 12 bases left between them. TCRdb processed the reads anew with MiXCR; each CDR3 protein has one entry. The sample includes hundreds of thousands of distinct CDR3 sequences, approximately 31% of them seen just once. The receptor's source is a human donor in good health (CMV status not recorded). Some clones in this sample may be carry-over from other donors' samples. Input material: PBMCs. The chain combines TRBV19 with TRBJ1-5; D is unresolved. The CDR3 region is CASLESSSNQPQHF. Written as DNA, the CDR3 is TGTGCCAGCCTCGAGTCCAGTAGCAATCAGCCCCAGCATTTT.